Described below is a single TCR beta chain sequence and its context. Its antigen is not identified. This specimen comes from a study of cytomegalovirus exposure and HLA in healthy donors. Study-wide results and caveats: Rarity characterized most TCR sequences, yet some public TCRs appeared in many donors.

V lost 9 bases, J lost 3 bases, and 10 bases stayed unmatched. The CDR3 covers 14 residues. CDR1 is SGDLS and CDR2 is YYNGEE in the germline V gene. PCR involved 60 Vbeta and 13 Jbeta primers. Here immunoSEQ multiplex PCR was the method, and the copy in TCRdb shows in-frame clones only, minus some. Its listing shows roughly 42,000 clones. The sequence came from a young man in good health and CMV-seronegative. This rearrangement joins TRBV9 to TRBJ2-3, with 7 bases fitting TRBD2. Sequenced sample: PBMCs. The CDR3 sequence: CATPVGRTTDTQYF. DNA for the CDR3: TGTGCCACTCCCGTCGGGAGGACTACAGATACGCAGTATTTT.